The TCR beta chain under discussion was sequenced for a study of blood T cell repertoires in COVID-19. The wider study: The cDNA or gDNA used as material had been derived from T cells, B-cell-depleted T cells, or PBMCs.

Germline-derived CDR1 and CDR2 are LNHDA and SQIVND (reference sequence). The CDR3 runs 15 residues. V was clipped by 1 base and J by 5 bases; unmatched bases: 8. Followed longitudinally, the Seattle patients had been enrolled during active infection. Clones were read by immunoSEQ multiplex PCR, and TCRdb kept only the in-frame ones, dropping some. The table shows about 87,000 clones, with approximately 85% occurring only once. The source is a woman older than 75 with COVID-19, enrolled during active disease. Input material: peripheral blood. This chain uses TRBV19 with TRBJ2-7; 7 bases are a match to TRBD1. CDR3 sequence (DNA): TGTGCCAGTAGTATAGCCCTGACAGGGAGCAACGAGCAGTACTTC. This sequence encodes CASSIALTGSNEQYF.